This passage covers 5 T cell receptor beta chains from one sample sequenced in a study of T cells after yellow fever vaccination. From the 5' RACE reads, TCRdb called clonotypes with MiXCR, one entry per CDR3 protein. The top ten hold just under 25% of the sample, which has around 88,000 distinct CDR3 sequences, about an eighth seen once. This specimen was CD8+ T cells not binding an NS4B(214-222) dextramer, sorted from PBMCs, taken 21 days after the first yellow fever vaccination. The receptors come from a man aged 18 to 29 who received the YFV17D yellow fever vaccine.

This clonotype has only a few counts. V is TRBV4-3 and J is TRBJ2-7; D is unclear. Trimming took 0 bases from V and 2 from J, leaving 11 bases between them. Germline CDR1 is LGHNA and CDR2 is YSLEER. CDR3 length: 15 residues. CDR3 nucleotide sequence: TGCGCCAGCAGCCAAGATTATGGGCTAGCCTACGAGCAGTACTTC. It translates to CASSQDYGLAYEQYF.

The chain recombines TRBV5-4 with TRBJ2-5; 12 positions agree with TRBD2. V shed 4 bases, J shed 2 bases, and the junction held 12 bases outside the gene matches. This CDR3 comprises 18 residues. Per the germline V gene, CDR1 is SGHNT and CDR2 is YYREEE (reference sequence). DNA for the CDR3: TGTGCCAGCAGCACCGGACTAGCGGGAAGGTCGATTCAAGAGACCCAGTACTTC. Residues: CASSTGLAGRSIQETQYF.

The rearrangement uses TRBV3-1 and TRBJ2-2, with 9 nucleotides matching TRBD2. The J segment lost 2 bases and the V segment lost 3 bases, leaving 7 bases of the junction unmatched. Germline V CDR1 and CDR2: LGHDT, YNNKEL (reference sequence). There are 17 residues in the CDR3. The CDR3 coding sequence is TGTGCCAGCAGCCATACTGCGCGGGGGGGCAACACCGGGGAGCTGTTTTTT. Its protein is CASSHTARGGNTGELFF.

This clonotype has just a few counts. The gene calls are TRBV7-9 and TRBJ1-1; no firm D call. Germline-derived CDR1 and CDR2 are SEHNR and FQNEAQ (reference sequence). V was clipped by 2 bases and J by 6 bases, with 7 bases between them. The CDR3 extends over 12 amino acids. The CDR3 bases are TGTGCCAGCAGCTTACTGTGGCCTGAAGCTTTCTTT. This sequence encodes CASSLLWPEAFF.

The chain carries TRBV6-2 or TRBV6-3 and TRBJ1-2, with 7 bases that match TRBD1. Germline V gives CDR1 MNHEY, CDR2 SVGEGT. J lost 4 bases, V lost 0 bases, and 8 bases had no gene match. This CDR3 has 16 residues. CDR3 DNA: TGTGCCAGCAGTTACTCGACCAGGGGGGGCGTCTATGGCTACACCTTC. Amino acid sequence: CASSYSTRGGVYGYTF.